The TCR beta chain described here comes from a study of circulating tumor DNA in untreated peripheral T-cell lymphoma (dated by TCRdb to about 2021). Findings and caveats that apply to the study as a whole: Tumor-specific clonotypes were found in about 72% of patients, coming from 86% of baseline tissues and approximately 65% of baseline serum samples.

The library relied on the immunoSEQ multiplex PCR assay. TCRdb holds this immuneACCESS table with in-frame rearrangements only. Some clones are missing; in checked studies, unresolved V genes explain under half, and the rest has no known cause. The sample table lists fewer than 11,000 clones, approximately 72% of them with a count of one. The ten top clones hold roughly 31% of the sample. To identify tumor-specific TCR clonotypes, tumor tissue taken at baseline, before any treatment, was sequenced. In a trial, the study monitored patients with peripheral T-cell lymphoma who were getting frontline treatment by applying next-generation sequencing to their T-cell receptor sequences. There are 16 amino acids in the CDR3, from cysteine to phenylalanine inclusive. Only CDR3 DNA remains: 48 bases, in frame from the first base. The germline V gene yields SGHRS for CDR1 and YFSETQ for CDR2. V is cut by 4 bases and J by 0 bases, and the space between the germline ends is 16 bases.

Of note for this clone: Its antigen is not yet known. Nothing much larger sits one base from this clone, and base qualities are not available.

This clonotype originated in a human donor with peripheral T-cell lymphoma. The specimen was tumor tissue. The sequence joins TRBV5-1 to TRBJ1-2; the D gene is not confidently resolved. Read as DNA, the sequence is TGCGCCAGCAGCCCCCGAGCGGCAGAACCTAACTATGGCTACACCTTC. Its protein product is CASSPRAAEPNYGYTF.